This passage covers 25 T cell receptor beta chains from one sample sequenced in a study of cytomegalovirus exposure and HLA in healthy donors. The PCR contained 60 Vbeta and 13 Jbeta primers. This table comes from immunoSEQ multiplex PCR, and its TCRdb copy is limited to in-frame clones, with some not included. The table includes just over 200,000 clones, approximately 85% detected once. Sequencing was performed on PBMCs. Receptors were obtained from a woman aged 40 to 50 in good health and CMV-seronegative.

The chain recombines TRBV19 with TRBJ1-5; TRBD1 is a possible D gene (5 bases). The ends were cut back, 1 base at V and 1 base at J, with 5 bases in the middle. CDR1 and CDR2 (germline): LNHDA, SQIVND (reference sequence). The CDR3 has 14 amino acids. CDR3 amino acids: CASSIGQSNQPQHF. DNA of the CDR3: TGTGCCAGTAGTATAGGACAGAGCAATCAGCCCCAGCATTTT.

This sequence joins TRBV5-1 and TRBJ1-1; D remains ambiguous. Trimming removed 0 bases at V and 5 bases at J, with 11 bases between. Germline-derived CDR1 and CDR2 are SGHRS and YFSETQ. The CDR3 totals 14 residues. CDR3 in amino acids: CASSLGEIYTEAFF. CDR3 DNA sequence: TGCGCCAGCAGCTTGGGGGAGATTTATACTGAAGCTTTCTTT.

This clone was detected only a few times. This chain uses TRBV11-2 with TRBJ2-1, with 7 bases matching TRBD2. V trimming: 7 bases; J trimming: 4 bases; junction bases outside the gene matches: 10. CDR1 and CDR2 (germline): SGHAT, FQNNGV. The CDR3 length is 15 residues. In DNA form, the CDR3 reads TGTGCCAGCAATGAGGGAGAGCGGGGTTACAATGAGCAGTTCTTC. Amino acid sequence: CASNEGERGYNEQFF.

This sequence joins TRBV27 and TRBJ2-2; 16 bases are a match to TRBD2. Germline CDR1 is MNHEY and CDR2 is SMNVEV (reference sequence). Trimming cost V 9 bases and J 7 bases; bases outside gene matches: 11. The length of the CDR3 is 17 residues. DNA for the CDR3: TGTGCCAGGGCCGAGGGACTAGCGGGAGGGCCGGTCGGGGAGCTGTTTTTT. This gives the protein CARAEGLAGGPVGELFF.

The V gene is TRBV7-3, the J gene TRBJ2-2; 9 bases fit TRBD2. Germline CDR1 and CDR2: SGHTA and FQGTGA. Trimming removed 5 bases from V and 2 bases from J; junction bases left unmatched: 3. The CDR3 covers 15 residues. CDR3 sequence (DNA): TGTGCCAGCAGCAAGACTAGCGGAAACACCGGGGAGCTGTTTTTT. Protein product: CASSKTSGNTGELFF. Looking up the rest from reference TRBV7-3 and TRBJ2-2 gives the full variable domain: GAGVSQTPSNKVTEKGKYVELRCDPISGHTALYWYRQSLGQGPEFLIYFQGTGAADDSGLPNDRFFAVRPEGSVSTLKIQRTERGDSAVYLCASSKTSGNTGELFFGEGSRLTVL.

The chain is built from TRBV14 and TRBJ1-2, with 7 bases aligning to TRBD1. The CDR3 consists of 18 residues. V trimming: 4 bases; J trimming: 0 bases; junction bases outside the gene matches: 14. Germline CDR1 and CDR2: SGHDN and FVKESK. CDR3 loop: CASSRYLPGQPTNYGYTF. The CDR3 bases are TGTGCCAGCAGCCGCTATCTACCGGGACAGCCAACTAACTATGGCTACACCTTC. The complete variable domain, with remaining parts taken from reference TRBV14 and TRBJ1-2, reads EAGVTQFPSHSVIEKGQTVTLRCDPISGHDNLYWYRRVMGKEIKFLLHFVKESKQDESGMPNNRFLAERTGGTYSTLKVQPAELEDSGVYFCASSRYLPGQPTNYGYTFGSGTRLTVV.

CDR3 DNA sequence: TGTGCCAGTAGTCCCCTCGGACAGGGCGACACTGAAGCTTTCTTT. It encodes CASSPLGQGDTEAFF. The V and J genes are TRBV19 and TRBJ1-1, with 8 bases lining up with TRBD1. V shed 5 bases and J 3 bases; nucleotides not matched to a gene: 8. CDR1 is LNHDA and CDR2 is SQIVND in the germline V gene (reference sequence). This CDR3 is built from 15 residues.

This clone was seen just once. This sequence joins TRBV2 and TRBJ2-1, with a tentative D call TRBD2 (6 bases). Looked up from germline, CDR1 is SNHLY and CDR2 is FYNNEI. The CDR3 totals 15 residues. V lost 4 bases and J lost 0, with 10 bases in between. The CDR3 sequence: CASSVETSSYNEQFF. The CDR3 nucleotides read TGTGCCAGCAGTGTGGAGACTAGCTCCTACAATGAGCAGTTCTTC.

This chain uses TRBV29-1 with TRBJ2-3; D is possibly TRBD1 (6 bases). CDR1 and CDR2 (germline): SQVTM, ANQGSEA. V lost 6 bases and J lost 10, with 17 bases in between. This CDR3 has 12 residues. CDR3 nucleotides: TGCAGCGTCGCAACCAGGGGCCCTCCGCAGTATTTT. It codes for CSVATRGPPQYF.

The J gene is TRBJ2-3, the V gene TRBV11-3; no definite D call. CDR1 and CDR2 from the germline V gene are SGHNT and YENEEA. Trimming shortened V by 2 bases and J by 7 bases, and 13 bases separated the two germline ends. CDR3 length equals 14 residues. The CDR3 reads CASSLTNAPNTQYF. In DNA, the CDR3 is TGTGCCAGCAGCTTAACTAATGCTCCCAATACGCAGTATTTT.

The chain carries TRBV10-3 and TRBJ2-7; TRBD1 matches 7 bases. The CDR3 has 15 residues. Germline trimming cut 2 bases from V and 3 bases from J; bases unmatched to any gene: 7. Germline V lookup: CDR1 ENHRY, CDR2 SYGVKD. As DNA, the CDR3 is TGTGCCATCAGTGAGAGGCAGGGGGTCGGCTACGAGCAGTACTTC. It translates to CAISERQGVGYEQYF.

The chain recombines TRBV2 with TRBJ2-3; 7 nucleotides agree with TRBD1. CDR1 SNHLY and CDR2 FYNNEI come from the germline V gene. The CDR3 totals 16 residues. Trimming at V came to 5 bases and at J to 0 bases, leaving 8 bases not matched to a gene. The CDR3 DNA sequence: TGTGCCAGCAGTTTCCAACTGACAGGGAGCACAGATACGCAGTATTTT. Its translation: CASSFQLTGSTDTQYF.

The chain employs TRBV27 and TRBJ2-7, with D possibly TRBD2 on 5 matching bases. The CDR3 loop spans 13 amino acids. From germline, CDR1 is MNHEY and CDR2 SMNVEV (reference sequence). Trimming removed 6 bases from V and 4 bases from J, with 13 bases in between. For the CDR3, the DNA is TGTGCCAGCAGCCCTGGACTCGGGTACGAGCAGTACTTC. Its translation is CASSPGLGYEQYF.

The genes are TRBV11-2 and TRBJ2-2; TRBD2 matches at 11 bases. There are 18 residues in the CDR3. CDR1 SGHAT and CDR2 FQNNGV come from the germline V gene. V shed 0 bases, J shed 4 bases, and the junction held 7 bases outside the gene matches. The CDR3 region is CASSLELRLAGSTGELFF. The CDR3 nucleotides read TGTGCCAGCAGCTTAGAATTAAGACTAGCGGGAAGCACCGGGGAGCTGTTTTTT.

The chain links TRBV2 to TRBJ2-3, with TRBD2 identical over 13 bases. The V gene end was trimmed by 7 bases and the J gene end by 4 bases; junction bases not matched to a gene: 8. This CDR3 is built from 16 residues. Per germline, CDR1 SNHLY and CDR2 FYNNEI. CDR3 nucleotide sequence: TGTGCCAGCAATTCGGGACTAGCGGGACTCTCAGATACGCAGTATTTT. Amino acids: CASNSGLAGLSDTQYF.

The gene calls are TRBV7-3 and TRBJ2-1, with a tentative D call TRBD2 (7 bases). Per the germline V gene, CDR1 is SGHTA and CDR2 is FQGTGA. This CDR3 is built from 16 residues. Trimming shortened V by 1 base and J by 8 bases, and 18 bases separated the two germline ends. The CDR3 here is CASSLKRGGYYDEQFF. The CDR3 nucleotides are TGTGCCAGCAGCTTAAAGAGGGGGGGGTATTACGATGAGCAGTTCTTC. Based on the CDR3 plus reference TRBV7-3 and TRBJ2-1, the full variable domain is GAGVSQTPSNKVTEKGKYVELRCDPISGHTALYWYRQSLGQGPEFLIYFQGTGAADDSGLPNDRFFAVRPEGSVSTLKIQRTERGDSAVYLCASSLKRGGYYDEQFFGPGTRLTVL.

This chain connects TRBV10-1 to TRBJ2-7, with TRBD2 as a possible D gene (5 bases). The CDR3 extends over 16 amino acids. V lost 0 bases and J 0 bases, leaving 12 bases between the germline ends. Germline V lookup: CDR1 WNHNN, CDR2 SYGVQD (reference sequence). The CDR3, as DNA: TGCGCCAGCAGTGAGTCTGTCTATGGGAGCTCCTACGAGCAGTACTTC. It yields the protein CASSESVYGSSYEQYF.

CDR3 sequence (DNA): TGTGCCAGCAGTTACGAGGGAAACTATGGCTACACCTTC. It yields the protein CASSYEGNYGYTF. This chain connects TRBV6-5 to TRBJ1-2; D is unresolved. V dropped 2 bases and J dropped 2 bases, with 6 bases sitting between them. This CDR3 is built from 13 residues. Germline V gives CDR1 MNHEY, CDR2 SVGAGI.

V and J are TRBV29-1 and TRBJ2-7, with 14 bases lining up with TRBD2. Germline values: CDR1 SQVTM, CDR2 ANQGSEA. The CDR3 consists of 17 residues. The J segment lost 0 bases and the V segment lost 5 bases, leaving 9 bases of the junction unmatched. CDR3 coding DNA: TGCAGCGTTCGCGGGACTAGCGGGAGTAGGCCCTCCTACGAGCAGTACTTC. The encoded protein is CSVRGTSGSRPSYEQYF.

This clone appeared a few times. The V gene is TRBV7-2, the J gene TRBJ1-1; D remains unclear. Trimming stripped 0 bases from V and 4 bases from J, with 21 bases between. CDR3 length equals 18 residues. Germline-derived CDR1 and CDR2 are SGHTA and FQGNSA. CDR3 DNA sequence: TGTGCCAGCAGCTTAGCCGTGTACGCGTATATGGTACGCACTGAAGCTTTCTTT. Translating gives CASSLAVYAYMVRTEAFF.

This clone turned up a few times. V and J are TRBV7-9 and TRBJ2-1, with D perhaps TRBD1 (5 bases). Per germline, CDR1 SEHNR and CDR2 FQNEAQ (reference sequence). V lost 5 bases, J lost 10 bases, and 12 bases lay in between. This CDR3 spans 12 amino acids. The chain's CDR3 is CASSPPRVEQFF. In DNA, the CDR3 is TGTGCCAGCAGCCCCCCCAGGGTAGAGCAGTTCTTC.

This clone appeared once. The chain combines TRBV7-8 with TRBJ2-7, with TRBD1 matching over 10 bases. Germline V lookup: CDR1 SGHVS, CDR2 FQNEAQ. This CDR3 has 16 amino acids. The J segment lost 4 bases and the V segment lost 2 bases, leaving 8 bases of the junction unmatched. This chain's CDR3 is CASSLRMGTGAYEQYF. In DNA form, the CDR3 reads TGTGCCAGCAGCTTAAGAATGGGGACAGGGGCATACGAGCAGTACTTC.

The chain uses TRBV7-9 and TRBJ1-1; no clear D gene. The germline CDR1 and CDR2 sequences are SEHNR and FQNEAQ (reference sequence). Trimming removed 1 base from V and 0 bases from J, with 9 bases in between. This CDR3 comprises 15 residues. CDR3 amino acids: CASSLEPSMNTEAFF. For the CDR3, the DNA is TGTGCCAGCAGCTTAGAGCCATCCATGAACACTGAAGCTTTCTTT.

V is TRBV19 and J is TRBJ1-1, with 8 nucleotides matching TRBD1. This CDR3 is built from 12 residues. CDR1 and CDR2 from the germline V gene are LNHDA and SQIVND (reference sequence). V dropped 2 bases and J dropped 11; count of bases not matched to a gene: 4. DNA of the CDR3: TGTGCCAGTAGTATACAGGGGGCGCTGGCTTTCTTT. Its protein product is CASSIQGALAFF.

The chain carries TRBV7-9 and TRBJ1-4, with 9 bases that match TRBD1. This CDR3 contains 16 residues. Germline-derived CDR1 and CDR2 are SEHNR and FQNEAQ (reference sequence). Losses at the gene ends were 6 bases for V and 4 bases for J; bases not matched to a gene: 9. In DNA form, the CDR3 reads TGTGCCAGCAGTATAAGGACGGGACAGGGTAATGAAAAACTGTTTTTT. Translating it yields CASSIRTGQGNEKLFF.